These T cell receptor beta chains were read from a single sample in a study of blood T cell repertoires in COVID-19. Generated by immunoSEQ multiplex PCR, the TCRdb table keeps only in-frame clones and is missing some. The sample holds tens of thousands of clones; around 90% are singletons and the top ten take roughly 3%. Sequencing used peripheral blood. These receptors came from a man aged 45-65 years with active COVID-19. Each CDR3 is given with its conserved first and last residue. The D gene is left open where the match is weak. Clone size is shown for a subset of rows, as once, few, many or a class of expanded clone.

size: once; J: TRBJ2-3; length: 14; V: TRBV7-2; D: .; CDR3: CASSYTTVGDTQYF; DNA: TGTGCCAGCAGCTATACTACGGTAGGAGATACGCAGTATTTT
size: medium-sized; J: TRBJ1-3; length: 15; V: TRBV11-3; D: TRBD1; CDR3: CASSPGQGPGNTIYF; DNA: TGTGCCAGCAGCCCCGGACAGGGACCTGGAAACACCATATATTTT
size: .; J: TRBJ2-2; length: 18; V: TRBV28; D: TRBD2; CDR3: CASSLARTSGSNTGELFF; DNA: TGTGCCAGCAGTTTGGCGAGGACTAGCGGATCGAACACCGGGGAGCTGTTTTTT
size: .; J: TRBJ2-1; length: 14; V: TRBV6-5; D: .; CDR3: CASGYGGLYNEQFF; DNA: TGTGCCAGCGGATATGGAGGGCTTTACAATGAGCAGTTCTTC
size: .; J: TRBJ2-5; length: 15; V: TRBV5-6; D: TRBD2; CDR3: CASSWALAGGETQYF; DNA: TGTGCCAGCAGCTGGGCCTTAGCGGGAGGAGAGACCCAGTACTTC
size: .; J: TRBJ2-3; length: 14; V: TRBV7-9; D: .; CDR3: CASSLSTSTDTQYF; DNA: TGTGCCAGCAGCTTATCGACTAGCACAGATACGCAGTATTTT
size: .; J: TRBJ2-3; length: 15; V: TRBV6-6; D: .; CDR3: CASSPLGGPTDTQYF; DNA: TGTGCCAGCAGCCCTCTGGGGGGACCCACAGATACGCAGTATTTT
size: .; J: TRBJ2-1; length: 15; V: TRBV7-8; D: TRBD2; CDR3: CASSPRTSGGLIQFF; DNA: TGTGCCAGCAGCCCTAGGACTAGCGGGGGGTTAATCCAGTTCTTC
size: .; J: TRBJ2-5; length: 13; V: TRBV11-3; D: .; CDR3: CATSPANSLAQYF; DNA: TGTGCCACCTCACCCGCGAATAGTCTTGCCCAGTACTTC
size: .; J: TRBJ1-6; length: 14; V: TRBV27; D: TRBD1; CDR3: CASTGGAYNSPLHF; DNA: TGTGCCAGCACAGGGGGCGCCTATAATTCACCCCTCCACTTT
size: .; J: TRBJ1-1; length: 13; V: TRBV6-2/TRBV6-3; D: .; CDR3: CASSRGVYTEAFF; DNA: TGTGCCAGCAGCCGGGGGGTCTACACTGAAGCTTTCTTT
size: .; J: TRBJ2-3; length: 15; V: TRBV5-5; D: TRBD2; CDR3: CASRAGLAGAAPQYF; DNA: TGTGCCAGCAGAGCGGGACTAGCGGGAGCCGCTCCGCAGTATTTT
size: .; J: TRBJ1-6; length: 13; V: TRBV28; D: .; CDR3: CASKIPGDSPLHF; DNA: TGTGCCAGCAAGATTCCGGGAGATTCACCCCTCCACTTT
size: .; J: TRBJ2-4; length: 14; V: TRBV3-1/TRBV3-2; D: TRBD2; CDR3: CASRLTGTSGIQYF; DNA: TGTGCCAGCAGACTTACCGGGACTAGCGGCATTCAGTACTTC
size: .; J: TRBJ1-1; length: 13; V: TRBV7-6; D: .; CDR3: CASSLWPGTEAFF; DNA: TGTGCCAGCAGCTTATGGCCGGGCACTGAAGCTTTCTTT
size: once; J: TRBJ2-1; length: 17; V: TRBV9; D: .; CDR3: CASSVEIAGSSYNEQFF; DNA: TGTGCCAGCAGCGTAGAGATTGCAGGGTCATCCTACAATGAGCAGTTCTTC
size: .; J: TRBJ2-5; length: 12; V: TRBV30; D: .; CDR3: CAWAPPGGTQYF; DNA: TGTGCCTGGGCCCCCCCCGGTGGGACCCAGTACTTC
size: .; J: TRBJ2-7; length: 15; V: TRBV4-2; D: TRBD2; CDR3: CASSPGLAGDDEQYF; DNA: TGTGCCAGCAGCCCGGGACTAGCGGGGGACGACGAGCAGTACTTC
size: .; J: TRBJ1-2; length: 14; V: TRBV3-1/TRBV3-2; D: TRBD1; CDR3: CASSLSTGSYGYTF; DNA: TGTGCCAGCAGCCTATCGACAGGGAGCTATGGCTACACCTTC
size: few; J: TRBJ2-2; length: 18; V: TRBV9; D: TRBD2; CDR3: CASSPYLTSGGSTGELFF; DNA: TGTGCCAGCAGCCCCTATCTGACTAGCGGGGGCAGCACCGGGGAGCTGTTTTTT
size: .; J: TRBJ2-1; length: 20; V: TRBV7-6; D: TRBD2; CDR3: CASSLSTPWTSGTSYNEQFF; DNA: TGTGCCAGCAGCTTATCAACCCCCTGGACTAGCGGTACCTCCTACAATGAGCAGTTCTTC
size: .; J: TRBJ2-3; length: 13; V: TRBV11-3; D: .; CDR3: CASQRLSTDTQYF; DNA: TGTGCCAGCCAGAGACTTAGCACAGATACGCAGTATTTT
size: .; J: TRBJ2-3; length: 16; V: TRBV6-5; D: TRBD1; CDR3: CASSFWTGKSTDTQYF; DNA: TGTGCCAGCAGTTTCTGGACAGGGAAAAGCACAGATACGCAGTATTTT
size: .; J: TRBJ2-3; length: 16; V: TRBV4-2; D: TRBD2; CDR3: CASSQERGGSTDTQYF; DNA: TGTGCCAGCAGCCAAGAGCGGGGGGGAAGCACAGATACGCAGTATTTT
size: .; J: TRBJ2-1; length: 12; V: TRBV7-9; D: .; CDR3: CASSHFGNEQFF; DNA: TGTGCCAGCAGCCACTTCGGCAATGAGCAGTTCTTC
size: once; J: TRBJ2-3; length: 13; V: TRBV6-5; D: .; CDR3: CASCKAGTDTQYF; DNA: TGTGCCAGCTGCAAAGCCGGCACAGATACGCAGTATTTT
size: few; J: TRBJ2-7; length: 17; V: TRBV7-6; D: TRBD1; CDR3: CASSLGDRGRHSYEQYF; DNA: TGTGCCAGCAGCTTAGGCGACAGGGGAAGGCACTCCTACGAGCAGTACTTC
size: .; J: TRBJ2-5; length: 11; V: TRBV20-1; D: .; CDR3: CSASPGETQYF; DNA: TGCAGTGCTAGTCCGGGAGAGACCCAGTACTTC
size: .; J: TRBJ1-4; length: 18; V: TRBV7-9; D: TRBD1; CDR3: CASSPGGTGGQTNEKLFF; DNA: TGTGCCAGCAGCCCTGGCGGGACAGGGGGACAGACTAATGAAAAACTGTTTTTT
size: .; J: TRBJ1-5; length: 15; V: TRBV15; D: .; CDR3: CATSRDRGTTLPQHF; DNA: TGTGCCACCAGCAGAGATCGGGGGACCACCTTGCCCCAGCATTTT
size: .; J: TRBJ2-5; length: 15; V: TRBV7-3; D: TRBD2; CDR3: CASSLNGLAAETQYF; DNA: TGTGCCAGCAGCTTAAACGGACTAGCGGCAGAGACCCAGTACTTC
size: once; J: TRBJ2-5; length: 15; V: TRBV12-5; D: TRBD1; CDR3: CASGFGQDDQETQYF; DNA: TGTGCTAGTGGTTTCGGACAGGACGACCAAGAGACCCAGTACTTC
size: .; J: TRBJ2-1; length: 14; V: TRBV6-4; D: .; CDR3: CASSVEGLGDEQFF; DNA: TGTGCCAGCAGTGTGGAGGGCCTAGGCGATGAGCAGTTCTTC
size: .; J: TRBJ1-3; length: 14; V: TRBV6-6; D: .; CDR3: CASSYSQQGSTIYF; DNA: TGTGCCAGCAGTTACTCGCAACAGGGAAGCACCATATATTTT
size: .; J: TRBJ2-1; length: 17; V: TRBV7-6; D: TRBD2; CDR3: CASSLAFAGAGYNEQFF; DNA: TGTGCCAGCAGCTTAGCATTCGCGGGAGCTGGGTACAATGAGCAGTTCTTC
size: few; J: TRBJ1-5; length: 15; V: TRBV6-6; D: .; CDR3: CASSYLGPGREPQHF; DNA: TGTGCCAGCAGTTACTTAGGACCGGGAAGGGAGCCCCAGCATTTT
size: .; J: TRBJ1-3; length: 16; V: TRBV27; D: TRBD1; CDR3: CASSLKGQGFGNTIYF; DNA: TGTGCCAGCAGTTTAAAGGGACAGGGTTTTGGAAACACCATATATTTT
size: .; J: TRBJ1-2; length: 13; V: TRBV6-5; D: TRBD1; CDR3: CASSQRQGNGYTF; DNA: TGTGCCAGCAGTCAGAGACAGGGGAATGGCTACACCTTC
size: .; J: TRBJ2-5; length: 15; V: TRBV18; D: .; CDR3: CASSRLTGGQETQYF; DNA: TGTGCCAGCTCCCGTTTGACAGGAGGCCAAGAGACCCAGTACTTC
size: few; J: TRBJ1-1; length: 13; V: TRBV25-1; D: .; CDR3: CASSRGGGTEAFF; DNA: TGTGCCAGCAGTCGGGGAGGGGGCACTGAAGCTTTCTTT
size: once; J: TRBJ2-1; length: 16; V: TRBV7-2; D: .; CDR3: CASSFSAGQASNEQFF; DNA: TGTGCCAGCAGCTTTTCAGCGGGACAGGCCTCCAATGAGCAGTTCTTC
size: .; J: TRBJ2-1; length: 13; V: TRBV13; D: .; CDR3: CASSPRPVDEQFF; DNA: TGTGCCAGCAGCCCACGCCCAGTGGATGAGCAGTTCTTC
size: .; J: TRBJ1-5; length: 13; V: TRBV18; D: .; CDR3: CASSPSRNQPQHF; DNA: TGTGCCAGCTCACCCTCGAGGAATCAGCCCCAGCATTTT
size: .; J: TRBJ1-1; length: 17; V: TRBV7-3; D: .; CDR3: CASSLKGDGRGRTEAFF; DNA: TGTGCCAGCAGCTTAAAAGGCGACGGGAGGGGCCGGACTGAAGCTTTCTTT
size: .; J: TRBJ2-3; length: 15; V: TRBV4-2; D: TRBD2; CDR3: CASSPGLARADTQYF; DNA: TGTGCCAGCAGCCCGGGACTAGCTCGGGCAGATACGCAGTATTTT